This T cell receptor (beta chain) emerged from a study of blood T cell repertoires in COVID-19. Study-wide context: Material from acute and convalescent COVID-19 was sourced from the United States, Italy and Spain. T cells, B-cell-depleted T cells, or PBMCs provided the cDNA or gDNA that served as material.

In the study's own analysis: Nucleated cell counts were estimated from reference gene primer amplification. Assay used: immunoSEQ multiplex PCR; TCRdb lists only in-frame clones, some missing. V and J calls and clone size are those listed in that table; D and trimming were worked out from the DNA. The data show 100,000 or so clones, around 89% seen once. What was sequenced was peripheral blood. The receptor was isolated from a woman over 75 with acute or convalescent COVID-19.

The CDR3 loop reads CASSEGDRPYGYTF. The CDR3 DNA is TGTGCCAGCAGTGAGGGGGACAGGCCCTATGGCTACACCTTC. The rearrangement links TRBV6-1 to TRBJ1-2; 8 bases fit TRBD1. V gave up 3 bases and J gave up 4 bases; unmatched junction bases: 4. The CDR3 extends over 14 amino acids. Germline assignment: CDR1 MNHNS and CDR2 SASEGT.